The 10 T cell receptor beta chains in this list originate from one sample, sequenced in a study of cytomegalovirus exposure and HLA in healthy donors. PCR primers comprised 60 Vbeta and 13 Jbeta primers. The method was immunoSEQ multiplex PCR; TCRdb's version includes in-frame clones alone and lacks a portion of them. This sample has roughly 100,000 clones, with 60% to 75% found just once. The sequenced sample consisted of PBMCs. The receptors originated from a man aged 40-50 years in good health and CMV-seropositive.

V usage is TRBV9 and J usage is TRBJ2-3; TRBD1 matches 10 bases. The CDR3 is made up of 17 amino acids. The germline gives CDR1 SGDLS, CDR2 YYNGEE. V lost 0 bases to trimming and J lost 4 bases; unmatched junction nucleotides: 8. The CDR3 region is CASSVDLVGTGADTQYF. As DNA, the CDR3 is TGTGCCAGCAGCGTAGATTTAGTGGGGACAGGGGCAGATACGCAGTATTTT.

V is TRBV27 and J is TRBJ2-7, with 10 bases lining up with TRBD2. Germline V CDR1 and CDR2: MNHEY, SMNVEV (reference sequence). The CDR3 consists of 14 residues. After removal of 2 bases from V and 6 bases from J, the junction contained 4 bases not matched to a gene. CDR3 coding DNA: TGTGCCAGCAGTTTAAGACTAGCGGGCCCCGAGCAGTACTTC. Its protein product is CASSLRLAGPEQYF.

V gene TRBV19 combines with J gene TRBJ2-5; TRBD1 matches at 8 bases. The junction had 4 bases not matched to a gene; V was cut back by 4 bases and J by 3 bases. This CDR3 is 14 amino acids long. The germline gives CDR1 LNHDA, CDR2 SQIVND (reference sequence). CDR3: CASSTLQGEETQYF. The CDR3 DNA is TGTGCCAGTAGTACATTACAGGGGGAAGAGACCCAGTACTTC.

This chain links TRBV27 with TRBJ1-5; a weak D match, TRBD1 (6 bases). CDR3 length: 15 residues. Germline CDR1 and CDR2: MNHEY and SMNVEV (reference sequence). The ends were cut back, 3 bases at V and 6 bases at J, with 15 bases in the middle. The CDR3 is CASSFEGGGGQPQHF. The CDR3, as DNA: TGTGCCAGCAGTTTCGAGGGAGGGGGAGGTCAGCCCCAGCATTTT.

In DNA form, the CDR3 reads TGTGCCAGCAGTGGGCCGATCGGGAAACACACAGATACGCAGTATTTT. Its translation is CASSGPIGKHTDTQYF. This chain joins TRBV28 and TRBJ2-3, with D tentatively TRBD2 (5 bases). CDR1 and CDR2 (germline): MDHEN, SYDVKM. The V end lost 5 bases, the J end lost 2 bases, and 17 bases lay between the germline ends. The CDR3 is 16 residues long.

The chain joins TRBV10-1 to TRBJ2-2; a weak D match, TRBD1 (5 bases). CDR3 size: 12 residues. V shed 6 bases and J shed 7 bases, with 9 bases lying between them. Germline V gives CDR1 WNHNN, CDR2 SYGVQD (reference sequence). CDR3 protein: CASRQGFGELFF. CDR3 sequence (DNA): TGCGCCAGCAGGCAGGGATTCGGGGAGCTGTTTTTT.

The rearrangement joins TRBV27 to TRBJ2-7; TRBD2 aligns across 8 bases. The CDR3 has 17 residues. V lost 7 bases to trimming and J lost 6 bases; unmatched junction nucleotides: 20. The germline gives CDR1 MNHEY, CDR2 SMNVEV (reference sequence). The CDR3 region has the DNA TGTGCCAGCACCAATTCCCCCGGTGGAGAGCGGGAGTGCGAGCAGTACGTC. Translation gives CASTNSPGGERECEQYV.

This clone was detected only a few times. The rearrangement joins TRBV7-3 to TRBJ2-5; 13 bases map to TRBD2. The germline CDR1 and CDR2 sequences are SGHTA and FQGTGA. The CDR3 consists of 15 residues. Losses at the gene ends were 6 bases for V and 5 bases for J; bases not matched to a gene: 6. Here the CDR3 DNA reads TGTGCCAGCAGTATAGGACTAGCGGGAGATGAGACCCAGTACTTC. Amino acid sequence: CASSIGLAGDETQYF.

The chain joins TRBV5-1 to TRBJ2-5; 8 bases align to TRBD1. The ends lost 6 bases at V and 0 bases at J; junction bases unmatched: 7. The CDR3 totals 15 residues. Germline V CDR1 and CDR2: SGHRS, YFSETQ. The CDR3 coding sequence is TGCGCCAGCAACCTCGACAGGGGAAACCAAGAGACCCAGTACTTC. It is translated as CASNLDRGNQETQYF.

This clone was detected a few times. The rearrangement links TRBV7-9 to TRBJ1-1, with TRBD1 matching over 7 bases. Germline CDR1 SEHNR, CDR2 FQNEAQ (reference sequence). The CDR3 loop spans 13 amino acids. Trimming removed 5 bases from V and 7 bases from J; junction bases left unmatched: 7. CDR3 sequence (DNA): TGTGCCAGCAGCAAAAGACAGGGTGGTGAAGCTTTCTTT. Translating it yields CASSKRQGGEAFF.